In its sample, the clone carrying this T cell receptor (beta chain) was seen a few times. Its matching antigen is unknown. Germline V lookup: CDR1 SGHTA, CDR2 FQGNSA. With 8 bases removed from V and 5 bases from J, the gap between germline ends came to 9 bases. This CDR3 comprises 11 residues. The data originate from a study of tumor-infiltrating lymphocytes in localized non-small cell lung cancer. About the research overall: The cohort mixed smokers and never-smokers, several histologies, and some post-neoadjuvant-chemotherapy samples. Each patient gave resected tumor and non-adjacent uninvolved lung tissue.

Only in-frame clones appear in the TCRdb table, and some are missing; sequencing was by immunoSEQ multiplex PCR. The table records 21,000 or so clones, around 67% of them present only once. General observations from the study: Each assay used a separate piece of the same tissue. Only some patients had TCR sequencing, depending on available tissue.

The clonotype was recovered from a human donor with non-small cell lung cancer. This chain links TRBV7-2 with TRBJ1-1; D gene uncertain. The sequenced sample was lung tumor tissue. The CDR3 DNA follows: TGTGCCAGCGGCCGATGGACTGAAGCTTTCTTT. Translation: CASGRWTEAFF.